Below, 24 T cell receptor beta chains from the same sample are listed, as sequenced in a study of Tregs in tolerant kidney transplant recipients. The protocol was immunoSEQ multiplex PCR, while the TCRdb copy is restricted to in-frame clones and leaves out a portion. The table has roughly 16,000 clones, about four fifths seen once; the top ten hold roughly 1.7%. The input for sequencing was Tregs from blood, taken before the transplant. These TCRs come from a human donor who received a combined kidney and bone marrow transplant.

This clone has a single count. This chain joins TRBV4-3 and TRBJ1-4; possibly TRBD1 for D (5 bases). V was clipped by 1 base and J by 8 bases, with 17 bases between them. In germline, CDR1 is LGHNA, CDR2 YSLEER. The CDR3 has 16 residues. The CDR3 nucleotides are TGCGCCAGCAGCCAAGTCCCCCGGGGGGTAGGGGAAAAACTGTTTTTT. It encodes CASSQVPRGVGEKLFF.

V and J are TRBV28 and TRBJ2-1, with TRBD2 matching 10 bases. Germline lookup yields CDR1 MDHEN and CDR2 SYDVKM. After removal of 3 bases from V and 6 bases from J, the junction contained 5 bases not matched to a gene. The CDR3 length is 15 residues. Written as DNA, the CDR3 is TGTGCCAGCAGTTTTGTGTCTAGCGGGGGCAATGAGCAGTTCTTC. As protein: CASSFVSSGGNEQFF.

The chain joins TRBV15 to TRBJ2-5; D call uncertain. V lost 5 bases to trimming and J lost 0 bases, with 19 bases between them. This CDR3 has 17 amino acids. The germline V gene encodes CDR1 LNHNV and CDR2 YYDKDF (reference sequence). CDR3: CATSGPRRPTNQETQYF. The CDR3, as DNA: TGTGCCACCAGCGGCCCCAGGCGACCCACGAACCAAGAGACCCAGTACTTC. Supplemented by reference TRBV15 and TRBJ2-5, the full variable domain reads DAMVIQNPRYQVTQFGKPVTLSCSQTLNHNVMYWYQQKSSQAPKLLFHYYDKDFNNEADTPDNFQSRRPNTSFCFLDIRSPGLGDTAMYLCATSGPRRPTNQETQYFGPGTRLLVL.

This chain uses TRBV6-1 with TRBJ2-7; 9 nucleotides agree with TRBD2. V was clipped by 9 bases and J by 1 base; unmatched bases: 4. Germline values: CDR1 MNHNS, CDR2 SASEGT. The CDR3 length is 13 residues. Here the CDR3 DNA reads TGTGCCAGTCTTAGCGGGGGTTCCTACGAGCAGTACTTC. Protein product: CASLSGGSYEQYF.

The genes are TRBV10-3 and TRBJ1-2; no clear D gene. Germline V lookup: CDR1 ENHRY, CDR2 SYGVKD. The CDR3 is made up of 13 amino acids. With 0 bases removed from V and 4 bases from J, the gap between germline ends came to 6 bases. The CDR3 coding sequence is TGTGCCATCAGTGAGTCAAGCCCCTATGGCTACACCTTC. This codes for CAISESSPYGYTF.

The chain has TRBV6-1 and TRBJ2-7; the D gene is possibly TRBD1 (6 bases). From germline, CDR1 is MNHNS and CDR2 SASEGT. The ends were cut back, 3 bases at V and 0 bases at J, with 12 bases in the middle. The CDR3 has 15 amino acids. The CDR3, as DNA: TGTGCCAGCAGTGACCGGGACACCAGCTCCTACGAGCAGTACTTC. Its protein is CASSDRDTSSYEQYF.

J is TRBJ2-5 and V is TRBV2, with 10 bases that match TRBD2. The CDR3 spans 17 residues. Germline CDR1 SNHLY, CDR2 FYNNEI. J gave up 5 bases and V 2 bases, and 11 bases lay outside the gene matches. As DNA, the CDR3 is TGTGCCAGCAGTGAATGGCTAGCGGGGGCCTCGGGGGAGACCCAGTACTTC. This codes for CASSEWLAGASGETQYF. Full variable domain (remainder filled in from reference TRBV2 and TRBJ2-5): EPEVTQTPSHQVTQMGQEVILRCVPISNHLYFYWYRQILGQKVEFLVSFYNNEISEKSEIFDDQFSVERPDGSNFTLKIRSTKLEDSAMYFCASSEWLAGASGETQYFGPGTRLLVL.

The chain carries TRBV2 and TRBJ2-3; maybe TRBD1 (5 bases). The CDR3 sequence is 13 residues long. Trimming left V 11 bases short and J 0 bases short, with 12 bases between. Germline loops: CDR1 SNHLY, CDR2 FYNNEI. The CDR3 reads CAGNRQSTDTQYF. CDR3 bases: TGTGCCGGCAACCGACAGAGCACAGATACGCAGTATTTT.

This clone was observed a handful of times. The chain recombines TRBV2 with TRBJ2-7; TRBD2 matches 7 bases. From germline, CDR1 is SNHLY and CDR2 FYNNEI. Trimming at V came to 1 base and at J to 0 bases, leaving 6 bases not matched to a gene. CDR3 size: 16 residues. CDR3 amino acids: CASSEGASGYSYEQYF. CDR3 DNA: TGTGCCAGCAGTGAAGGGGCTAGCGGCTACTCCTACGAGCAGTACTTC.

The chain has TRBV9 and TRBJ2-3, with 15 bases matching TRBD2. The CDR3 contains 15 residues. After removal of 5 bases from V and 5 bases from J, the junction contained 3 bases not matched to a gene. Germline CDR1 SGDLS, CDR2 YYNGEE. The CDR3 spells CASRWGLAGGDTQYF. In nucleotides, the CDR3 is TGTGCCAGCAGATGGGGACTAGCGGGAGGAGATACGCAGTATTTT.

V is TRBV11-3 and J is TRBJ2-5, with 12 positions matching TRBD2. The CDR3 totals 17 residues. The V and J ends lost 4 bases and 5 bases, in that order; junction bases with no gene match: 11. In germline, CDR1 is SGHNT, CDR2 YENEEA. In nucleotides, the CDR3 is TGTGCCAGCAGCTCCGGACTAGCGGGGACGAATGGGGAGACCCAGTACTTC. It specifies CASSSGLAGTNGETQYF.

The CDR3 nucleotides read TGTGCCAGCAGCTTTAGCGGGGGGGCCGCCGGGGAGCTGTTTTTT. Translated: CASSFSGGAAGELFF. This chain uses TRBV13 with TRBJ2-2; 11 bases are a match to TRBD2. V was pared by 3 bases and J by 6 bases, with 3 bases of the junction left unmatched. The CDR3 is made up of 15 amino acids. Germline lookup yields CDR1 PRHDT and CDR2 FYEKMQ (reference sequence).

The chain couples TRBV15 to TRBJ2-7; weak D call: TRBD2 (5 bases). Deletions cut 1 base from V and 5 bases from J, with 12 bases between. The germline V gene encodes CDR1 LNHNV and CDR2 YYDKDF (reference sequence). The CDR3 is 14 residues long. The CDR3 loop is CATSRVRGRDEQYF. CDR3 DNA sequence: TGTGCCACCAGCAGAGTTCGGGGAAGAGACGAGCAGTACTTC.

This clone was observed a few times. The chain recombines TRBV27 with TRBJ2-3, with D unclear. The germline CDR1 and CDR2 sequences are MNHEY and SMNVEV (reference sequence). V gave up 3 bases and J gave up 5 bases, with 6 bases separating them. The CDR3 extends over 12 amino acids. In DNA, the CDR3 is TGTGCCAGCAGTTTCCCCTTAGATACGCAGTATTTT. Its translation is CASSFPLDTQYF.

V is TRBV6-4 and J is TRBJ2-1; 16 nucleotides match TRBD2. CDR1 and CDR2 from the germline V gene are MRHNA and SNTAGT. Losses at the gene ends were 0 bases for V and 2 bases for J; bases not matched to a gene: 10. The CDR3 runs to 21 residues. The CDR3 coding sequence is TGTGCCAGCAGTGACTCCCCCCTATTAGGGACTAGCGGGAGGGCCTACAATGAGCAGTTCTTC. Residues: CASSDSPLLGTSGRAYNEQFF.

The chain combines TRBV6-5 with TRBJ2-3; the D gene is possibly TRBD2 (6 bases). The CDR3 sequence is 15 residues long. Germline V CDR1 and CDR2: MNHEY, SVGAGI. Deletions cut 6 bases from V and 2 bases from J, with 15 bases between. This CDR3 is CASSPGLEITDTQYF. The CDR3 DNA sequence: TGTGCCAGCAGCCCGGGACTTGAAATCACAGATACGCAGTATTTT.

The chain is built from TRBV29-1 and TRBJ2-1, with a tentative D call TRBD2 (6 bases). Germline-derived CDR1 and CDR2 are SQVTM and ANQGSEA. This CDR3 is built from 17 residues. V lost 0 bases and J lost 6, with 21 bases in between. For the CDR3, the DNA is TGCAGCGTTGAAGATCGCGTCAGCGGGCAGATCCCCAATGAGCAGTTCTTC. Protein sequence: CSVEDRVSGQIPNEQFF.

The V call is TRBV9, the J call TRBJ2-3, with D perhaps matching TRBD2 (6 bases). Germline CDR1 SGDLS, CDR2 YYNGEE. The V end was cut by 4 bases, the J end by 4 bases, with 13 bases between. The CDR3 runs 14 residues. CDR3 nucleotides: TGTGCCAGCAGCCCGGGGGTTGTCGCAGATACGCAGTATTTT. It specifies CASSPGVVADTQYF.

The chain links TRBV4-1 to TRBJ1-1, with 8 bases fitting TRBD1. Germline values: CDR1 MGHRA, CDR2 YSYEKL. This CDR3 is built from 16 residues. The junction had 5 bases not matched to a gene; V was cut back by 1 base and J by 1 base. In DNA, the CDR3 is TGCGCCAGCAGCCAAGTCGGCAGGGGGCCGAACACTGAAGCTTTCTTT. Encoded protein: CASSQVGRGPNTEAFF.

The CDR3: CASSSDRGFYGYTF. The CDR3 DNA is TGTGCCAGCAGCTCGGACAGGGGATTCTATGGCTACACCTTC. J is TRBJ1-2 and V is TRBV13; 9 nucleotides align to TRBD1. The V and J ends lost 4 bases and 4 bases, in that order; junction bases with no gene match: 4. Germline V gene lookup returns CDR1 PRHDT and CDR2 FYEKMQ (reference sequence). This CDR3 spans 14 amino acids.

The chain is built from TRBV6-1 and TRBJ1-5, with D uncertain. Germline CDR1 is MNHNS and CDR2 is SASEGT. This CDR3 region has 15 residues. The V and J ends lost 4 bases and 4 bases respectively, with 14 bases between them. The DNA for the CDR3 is TGTGCCAGCAGTGTTCAATTCGGTGAAAATCAGCCCCAGCATTTT. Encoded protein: CASSVQFGENQPQHF.

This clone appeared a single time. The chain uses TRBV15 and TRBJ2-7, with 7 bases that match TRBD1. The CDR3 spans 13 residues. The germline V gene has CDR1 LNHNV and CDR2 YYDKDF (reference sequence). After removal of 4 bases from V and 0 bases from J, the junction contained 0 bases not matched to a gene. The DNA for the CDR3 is TGTGCCACCAGCAAGGGGGCCTCCTACGAGCAGTACTTC. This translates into CATSKGASYEQYF.

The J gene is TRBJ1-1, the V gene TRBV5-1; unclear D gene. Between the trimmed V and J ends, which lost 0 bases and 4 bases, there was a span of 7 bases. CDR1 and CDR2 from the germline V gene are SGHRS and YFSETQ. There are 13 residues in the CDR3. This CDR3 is CASSLAVGTEAFF. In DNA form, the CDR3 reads TGCGCCAGCAGCTTGGCCGTCGGCACTGAAGCTTTCTTT. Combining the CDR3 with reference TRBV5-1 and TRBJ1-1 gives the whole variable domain KAGVTQTPRYLIKTRGQQVTLSCSPISGHRSVSWYQQTPGQGLQFLFEYFSETQRNKGNFPGRFSGRQFSNSRSEMNVSTLELGDSALYLCASSLAVGTEAFFGQGTRLTVV.

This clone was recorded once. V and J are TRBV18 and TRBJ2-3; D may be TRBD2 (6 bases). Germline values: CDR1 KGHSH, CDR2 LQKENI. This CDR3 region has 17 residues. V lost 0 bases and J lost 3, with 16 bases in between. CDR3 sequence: CASSPPGLPGETDTQYF. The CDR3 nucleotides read TGTGCCAGCTCACCACCGGGACTTCCCGGAGAGACAGATACGCAGTATTTT.